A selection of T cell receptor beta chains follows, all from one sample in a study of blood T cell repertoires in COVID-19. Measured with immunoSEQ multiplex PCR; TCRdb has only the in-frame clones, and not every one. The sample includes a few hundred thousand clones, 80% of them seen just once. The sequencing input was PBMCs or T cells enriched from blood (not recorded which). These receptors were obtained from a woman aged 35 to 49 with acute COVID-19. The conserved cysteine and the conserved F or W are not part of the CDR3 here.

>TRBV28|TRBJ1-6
ASLGRGSSPLH
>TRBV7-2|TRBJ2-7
ASSPRQGSYEQY
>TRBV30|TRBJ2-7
AWNSGAGAHEQY
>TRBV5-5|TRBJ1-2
ASSAGQGDRNYT
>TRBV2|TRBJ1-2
ASSEQGARSSYGYT
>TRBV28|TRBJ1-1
ASSQPSSTRNTEAF
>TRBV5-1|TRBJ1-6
ASSLGAGIGSPLH
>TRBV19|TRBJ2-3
ASRGPRSAEGDTQY
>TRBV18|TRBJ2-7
ASSPPSRNEQY
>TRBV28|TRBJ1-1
ASRKQGATEAF
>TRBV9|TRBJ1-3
ASSPNPFWSGTGGRNTIY
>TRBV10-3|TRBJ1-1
AVQGFTEAF
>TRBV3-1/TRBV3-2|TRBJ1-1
ASSQGPTGAASRAF
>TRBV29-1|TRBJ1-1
SVSLGLNTEAF
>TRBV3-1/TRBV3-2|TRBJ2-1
ASSQLRTSGGDEQF
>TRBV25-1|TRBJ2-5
ASTGGPGETQY
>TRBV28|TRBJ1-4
ASAGRGVTNEKLF
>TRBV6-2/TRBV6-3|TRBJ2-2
ASSYHRENTGELF
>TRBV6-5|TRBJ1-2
ASRTDALYGYT
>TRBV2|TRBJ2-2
ASKTGMNTGELF
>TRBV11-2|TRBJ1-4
ASSPIRTEKLF
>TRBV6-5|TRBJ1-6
ASSPMSSYNSPLH
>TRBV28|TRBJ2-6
ASSFLTFSGANVLT
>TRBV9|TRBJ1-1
ASSAGPQGNTEAF
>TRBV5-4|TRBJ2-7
ASSFGTVSYEQY
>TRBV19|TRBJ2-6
ASSILTGQGWTGANVLT
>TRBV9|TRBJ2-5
ASSRDRVETQY
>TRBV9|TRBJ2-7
ASSADRGSYEQY
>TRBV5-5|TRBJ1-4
ASSSRGADEKLF
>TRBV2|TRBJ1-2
ASSRDRGLNYGYT
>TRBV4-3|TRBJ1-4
ASSQDQGAGGNTDEKLF
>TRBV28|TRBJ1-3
ASRPYATLSGNTIY
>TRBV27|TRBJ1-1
ASSSGQYTEAF
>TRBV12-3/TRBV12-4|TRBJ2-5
ASSLIQETQY
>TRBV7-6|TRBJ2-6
ASSLAGVGRVSGANVLT
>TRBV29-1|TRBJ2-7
SVGTGNYEQY
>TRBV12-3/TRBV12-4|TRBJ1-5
ASRPTGNQPQH
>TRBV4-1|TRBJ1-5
ASSQYQGVGQPQH
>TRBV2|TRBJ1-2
ASRRDRGSTSYGYT
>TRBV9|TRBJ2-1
ASSVEGRREAYNEQF
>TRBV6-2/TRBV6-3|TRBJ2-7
ASSYLIGGTGSLEQY
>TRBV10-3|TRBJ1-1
AISDTGSVTEAF
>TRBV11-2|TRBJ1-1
ASSFPVTAEAF
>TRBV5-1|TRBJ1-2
ASRRRGKEYGYT
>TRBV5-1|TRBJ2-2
ASSLAGHRGTGELF
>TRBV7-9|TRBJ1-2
ASRNTGTGSYT
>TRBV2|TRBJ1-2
ASIQLPAGNYGYT
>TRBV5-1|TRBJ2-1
ASSSQGTFSYNEQF
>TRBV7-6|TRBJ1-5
ASSATGGDQPQH
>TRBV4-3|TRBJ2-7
ASSQDPQNSYEQY
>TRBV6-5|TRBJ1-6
ASSSGTGVSPLH